This T cell receptor (beta chain) was captured by sequencing in a study of T cell clonotyping in hematopoietic cell transplantation. Clones were read by immunoSEQ multiplex PCR, and TCRdb kept only the in-frame ones, dropping some. The sample has 60,000 to 75,000 clones, around 94% seen once. This clonotype was obtained from a man over 45 in good health. Some clones in this sample may be carry-over from other donors' samples. Sequencing input: peripheral blood mononuclear cells.

As DNA, the CDR3 is TGTGCCAGCAGCTTAGTCGGAGGGAGTGACGGGGAGCTGTTTTTT. Protein product: CASSLVGGSDGELFF. This chain joins TRBV7-2 and TRBJ2-2; D perhaps matches TRBD2 (6 bases). V was clipped by 1 base and J by 7 bases, with 13 bases between them. Germline CDR1 reads SGHTA; CDR2 reads FQGNSA. The CDR3 length is 15 residues.